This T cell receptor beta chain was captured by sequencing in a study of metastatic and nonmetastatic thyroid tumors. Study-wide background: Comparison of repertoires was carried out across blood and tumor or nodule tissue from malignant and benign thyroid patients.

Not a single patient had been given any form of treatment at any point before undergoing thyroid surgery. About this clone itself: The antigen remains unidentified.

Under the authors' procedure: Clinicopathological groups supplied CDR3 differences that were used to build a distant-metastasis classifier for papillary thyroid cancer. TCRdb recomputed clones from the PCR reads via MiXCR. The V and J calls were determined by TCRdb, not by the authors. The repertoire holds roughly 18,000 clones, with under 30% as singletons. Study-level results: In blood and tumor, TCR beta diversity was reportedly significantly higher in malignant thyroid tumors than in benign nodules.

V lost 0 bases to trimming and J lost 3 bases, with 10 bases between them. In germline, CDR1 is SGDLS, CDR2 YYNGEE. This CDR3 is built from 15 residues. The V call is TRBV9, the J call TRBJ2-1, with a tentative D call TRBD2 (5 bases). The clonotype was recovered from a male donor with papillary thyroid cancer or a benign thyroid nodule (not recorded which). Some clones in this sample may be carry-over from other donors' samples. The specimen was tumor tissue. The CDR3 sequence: CASSVDEGGYNEQFF. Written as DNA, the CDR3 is TGTGCCAGCAGCGTAGACGAGGGCGGCTACAATGAGCAGTTCTTC.